One sample yielded the 18 T cell receptor beta chains listed below, sequenced in a study of blood T cell repertoires in COVID-19. Generated by immunoSEQ multiplex PCR, the TCRdb table keeps only in-frame clones and is missing some. The sample holds approximately 140,000 clones, over 80% seen once. Sequencing used peripheral blood. Receptors were obtained from a human donor in a cohort sampled during active COVID-19.

The chain employs TRBV18 and TRBJ1-2; D perhaps matches TRBD1 (6 bases). With 6 bases removed from V and 4 bases from J, the gap between germline ends came to 15 bases. CDR1 and CDR2 from the germline V gene are KGHSH and LQKENI. The CDR3 totals 14 residues. The CDR3 DNA follows: TGTGCCAGCTCCGCCTTACAGGGTATCTATGGCTACACCTTC. Its protein product is CASSALQGIYGYTF. The full variable domain, rest sourced from reference TRBV18 and TRBJ1-2, is NAGVMQNPRHLVRRRGQEARLRCSPMKGHSHVYWYRQLPEEGLKFMVYLQKENIIDESGMPKERFSAEFPKEGPSILRIQQVVRGDSAAYFCASSALQGIYGYTFGSGTRLTVV.

CDR3 in amino acids: CASSEPLGGPQHF. In DNA form, the CDR3 reads TGTGCCAGCAGTGAACCCCTGGGGGGGCCCCAGCATTTT. The chain combines TRBV6-1 with TRBJ1-5; weak D call: TRBD1 (5 bases). Germline V gene sequence: CDR1 MNHNS, CDR2 SASEGT. The CDR3 covers 13 residues. V gave up 2 bases and J gave up 9 bases, with 11 bases separating them.

The CDR3 is CSARQSSSYEQYF. CDR3 coding DNA: TGCAGCGCCAGACAGTCAAGCTCCTACGAGCAGTACTTC. The rearrangement uses TRBV29-1 and TRBJ2-7; maybe TRBD1 (5 bases). In germline, CDR1 is SQVTM, CDR2 ANQGSEA. V was cut by 7 bases and J by 0 bases, with 13 bases left in between. The CDR3 length is 13 residues.

This chain connects TRBV5-5 to TRBJ2-7; tentative D call: TRBD1 (6 bases). The V end lost 0 bases, the J end lost 5 bases, and 6 bases lay between the germline ends. CDR3 length: 12 amino acids. The germline gives CDR1 SGHKS, CDR2 YYEKEE (reference sequence). CDR3 protein: CASSLGTDEQYF. The CDR3 DNA sequence: TGTGCCAGCAGCTTGGGGACAGACGAGCAGTACTTC.

The CDR3 region is CSARPQYEQYF. As DNA, the CDR3 is TGCAGTGCTAGACCCCAATACGAGCAGTACTTC. The V and J genes are TRBV20-1 and TRBJ2-7, with no clear D. This CDR3 spans 11 amino acids. Germline CDR1 DFQATT, CDR2 SNEGSKA (reference sequence). Trimming cost V 2 bases and J 4 bases, with 6 bases left between them.

This chain connects TRBV6-2 or TRBV6-3 to TRBJ2-7; perhaps TRBD1 as D (6 bases). Trimming removed 5 bases at V and 2 bases at J, with 10 bases between. This CDR3 is built from 13 residues. From germline, CDR1 is MNHEY and CDR2 SVGEGT. CDR3 loop: CASSPQGTYEQYF. The CDR3 nucleotides read TGTGCCAGCAGTCCCCAGGGGACCTACGAGCAGTACTTC.

The chain couples TRBV5-1 to TRBJ2-7, with a possible D match to TRBD2 (6 bases). Germline V gives CDR1 SGHRS, CDR2 YFSETQ. Trimming stripped 5 bases from V and 3 bases from J, with 12 bases between. This CDR3 is 13 amino acids long. Here the CDR3 DNA reads TGCGCCAGCAGTCGTAGCGGAGACTACGAGCAGTACTTC. Translated, it gives CASSRSGDYEQYF.

The chain uses TRBV5-1 and TRBJ2-3; D unclear. V lost 4 bases, J lost 4 bases, and 19 bases lay in between. The germline CDR1 and CDR2 sequences are SGHRS and YFSETQ. The CDR3 is 16 amino acids. CDR3 protein: CASSPRRDSRADTQYF. The CDR3 nucleotides read TGCGCCAGCAGCCCACGGCGTGACTCACGGGCAGATACGCAGTATTTT.

The chain is built from TRBV28 and TRBJ1-2; a possible D gene is TRBD1 (5 bases). Germline V gene data show CDR1 as MDHEN and CDR2 as SYDVKM. Trimming took 4 bases from V and 0 from J, leaving 12 bases between them. The CDR3 length is 15 residues. The CDR3 region has the DNA TGTGCCAGCAGTTCCGGAGGGGAACCTAACTATGGCTACACCTTC. It specifies CASSSGGEPNYGYTF.

This sequence joins TRBV10-1 and TRBJ2-7; D is perhaps TRBD1 (7 bases). Trimming removed 9 bases at V and 7 bases at J, with 16 bases between. The CDR3 has 12 residues. Germline V CDR1 and CDR2: WNHNN, SYGVQD (reference sequence). CDR3 DNA sequence: TGCGCCAGTCCGAGACAGGGAGGAGAGCAGTACTTC. Its protein is CASPRQGGEQYF.

In DNA, the CDR3 is TGTGCCAGCTCATTGGGACAGGGGGCGAAGTACAATGAGCAGTTCTTC. Translation: CASSLGQGAKYNEQFF. The chain combines TRBV18 with TRBJ2-1; 12 bases agree with TRBD1. Germline V gives CDR1 KGHSH, CDR2 LQKENI. V lost 5 bases and J lost 4; bases outside the gene matches: 6. The CDR3 loop spans 16 amino acids.

The chain uses TRBV5-1 and TRBJ2-1; TRBD2 matches 9 bases. Germline CDR1 and CDR2: SGHRS and YFSETQ. This CDR3 spans 16 amino acids. Trimming took 4 bases from V and 5 from J; bases not matched to a gene: 10. For the CDR3, the DNA is TGCGCCAGCAGCCTTGCGGGGGCGGGAGGGAACAATGAGCAGTTCTTC. Translated, it gives CASSLAGAGGNNEQFF.

This clone occurred once. The V and J genes are TRBV30 and TRBJ1-6; TRBD1 matches 7 bases. The junction had 7 bases not matched to a gene; V was cut back by 4 bases and J by 4 bases. The CDR3 is made up of 15 amino acids. Germline V gives CDR1 GTSNPN, CDR2 SVGIG (reference sequence). The CDR3 bases are TGTGCCTGGACCCGGGACAGAGGATATAATTCACCCCTCCACTTT. Amino acid sequence: CAWTRDRGYNSPLHF.

This chain uses TRBV2 with TRBJ1-6; possible D gene TRBD1, 5 bases. The germline gives CDR1 SNHLY, CDR2 FYNNEI. The CDR3 has 15 residues. The V end was cut by 8 bases, the J end by 7 bases, with 18 bases between. CDR3 residues: CASGGTDVPNSPLHF. The CDR3 region has the DNA TGTGCCAGCGGGGGGACCGACGTCCCAAATTCACCCCTCCACTTT.

The chain employs TRBV6-6 and TRBJ2-1, with D perhaps TRBD2 (6 bases). Germline CDR1 is MNHNY and CDR2 is SVGAGI (reference sequence). CDR3 length: 13 residues. Trimming took off 7 bases at V and 4 bases at J, with 11 bases between the two ends. As DNA, the CDR3 is TGTGCCAGCACCGGGGGACCGTACAATGAGCAGTTCTTC. Protein sequence: CASTGGPYNEQFF.

This rearrangement joins TRBV2 to TRBJ2-5, with D possibly TRBD2 on 6 matching bases. The CDR3 consists of 15 residues. Germline V gene sequence: CDR1 SNHLY, CDR2 FYNNEI. V was trimmed by 7 bases and J by 0 bases, leaving 15 bases between them. The CDR3 nucleotides read TGTGCCAGCATCAAGGGACTCACGTACCAAGAGACCCAGTACTTC. Its protein is CASIKGLTYQETQYF.

The genes are TRBV9 and TRBJ2-1; D might be TRBD2 (6 bases). Germline V CDR1 and CDR2: SGDLS, YYNGEE. The CDR3 runs to 13 residues. With 0 bases removed from V and 7 bases from J, the gap between germline ends came to 8 bases. This chain's CDR3 is CASSVEGGNEQFF. Here the CDR3 DNA reads TGTGCCAGCAGCGTAGAAGGAGGGAATGAGCAGTTCTTC.

The V gene is TRBV5-6, the J gene TRBJ1-1; D is possibly TRBD1 (5 bases). The germline gives CDR1 SGHDT, CDR2 YYEEEE. The CDR3 runs 14 residues. V lost 6 bases to trimming and J lost 7 bases, with 19 bases between them. This CDR3 is CASTRLGGGGEAFF. The CDR3 coding sequence is TGTGCCAGCACCCGTCTGGGGGGTGGGGGTGAAGCTTTCTTT. The full variable domain, its missing parts supplied by reference TRBV5-6 and TRBJ1-1, is DAGVTQSPTHLIKTRGQQVTLRCSPKSGHDTVSWYQQALGQGPQFIFQYYEEEERQRGNFPDRFSGHQFPNYSSELNVNALLLGDSALYLCASTRLGGGGEAFFGQGTRLTVV.